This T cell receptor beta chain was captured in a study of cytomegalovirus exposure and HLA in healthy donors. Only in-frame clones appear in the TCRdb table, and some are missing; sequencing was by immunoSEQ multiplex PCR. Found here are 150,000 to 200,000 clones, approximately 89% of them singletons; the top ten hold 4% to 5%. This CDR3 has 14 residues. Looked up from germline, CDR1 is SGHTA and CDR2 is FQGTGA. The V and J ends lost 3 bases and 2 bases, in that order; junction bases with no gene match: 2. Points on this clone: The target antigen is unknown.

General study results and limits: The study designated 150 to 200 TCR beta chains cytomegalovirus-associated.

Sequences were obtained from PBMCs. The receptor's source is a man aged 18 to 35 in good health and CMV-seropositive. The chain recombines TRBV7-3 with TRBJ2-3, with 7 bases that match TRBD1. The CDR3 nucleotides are TGTGCCAGCAGCTTGACAGGGAACACAGATACGCAGTATTTT. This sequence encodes CASSLTGNTDTQYF.